This passage covers 8 T cell receptor beta chains from one sample sequenced in a study of blood T cell repertoires in COVID-19. TCRdb's copy holds only in-frame clones and misses some; the assay was immunoSEQ multiplex PCR. The table includes about 140,000 clones, over 75% detected once. Material for sequencing was PBMCs or T cells enriched from blood (not recorded which). The origin of the receptors is a man in his forties or fifties in a cohort exposed to, infected with or recovered from COVID-19 (not recorded which).

The chain has TRBV4-1 and TRBJ1-1; 7 bases map to TRBD1. Germline assignment: CDR1 MGHRA and CDR2 YSYEKL. This CDR3 has 15 residues. With V trimmed by 1 base and J by 3 bases, 5 bases remained unmatched. In DNA form, the CDR3 reads TGCGCCAGCAGCCAAGCCAGACAGGGACACACTGAAGCTTTCTTT. Its translation: CASSQARQGHTEAFF.

This chain joins TRBV4-1 and TRBJ2-2; D may be TRBD2 (5 bases). The CDR3 has 15 residues. The V end lost 4 bases, the J end lost 4 bases, and 13 bases lay between the germline ends. CDR1 and CDR2 (germline): MGHRA, YSYEKL. The CDR3, as DNA: TGCGCCAGCAGCCGCCTCTCGAGCGGCACCGGGGAGCTGTTTTTT. Protein product: CASSRLSSGTGELFF.

V gene TRBV6-5 combines with J gene TRBJ1-1; D ambiguous. The germline V gene has CDR1 MNHEY and CDR2 SVGAGI. The CDR3 spans 11 residues. Trimming left V 8 bases short and J 3 bases short, with 7 bases between. The CDR3 is CASRHHTEAFF. In nucleotides, the CDR3 is TGTGCCAGCCGACACCACACTGAAGCTTTCTTT.

The chain carries TRBV18 and TRBJ1-1, with 9 bases fitting TRBD1. The CDR3 runs 17 residues. J gave up 3 bases and V 2 bases, and 10 bases lay outside the gene matches. Germline CDR1 KGHSH, CDR2 LQKENI. CDR3 coding DNA: TGTGCCAGCTCACCAATCCGACAGGGGGATTCGTACACTGAAGCTTTCTTT. Translation: CASSPIRQGDSYTEAFF.

The rearrangement uses TRBV5-1 and TRBJ2-3; D is unresolved. The CDR3 is 13 residues long. V gave up 7 bases and J gave up 1 base, with 10 bases separating them. CDR1 and CDR2 from the germline V gene are SGHRS and YFSETQ. The CDR3 bases are TGCGCCAGCTCCGCCGCGGGCACAGATACGCAGTATTTT. It encodes CASSAAGTDTQYF.

The rearrangement joins TRBV7-8 to TRBJ2-7; D remains ambiguous. Trimming stripped 5 bases from V and 2 bases from J, with 10 bases between. The CDR3 is 13 amino acids. Germline V gives CDR1 SGHVS, CDR2 FQNEAQ. The CDR3 loop is CASSDDITYEQYF. In nucleotides, the CDR3 is TGTGCCAGCAGCGACGACATAACCTACGAGCAGTACTTC.

The genes are TRBV27 and TRBJ2-1; maybe TRBD2 (6 bases). The CDR3 loop spans 13 amino acids. Trimming cost V 8 bases and J 5 bases, with 13 bases left between them. Germline CDR1 reads MNHEY; CDR2 reads SMNVEV (reference sequence). The CDR3 coding sequence is TGTGCCAGCGGTCCCGGAGGGGACAATGAGCAGTTCTTC. It translates to CASGPGGDNEQFF.

The CDR3 loop reads CSVQLRTGGDYYGYTF. In DNA form, the CDR3 reads TGCAGCGTTCAACTTCGTACAGGGGGTGATTACTATGGCTACACCTTC. The chain carries TRBV29-1 and TRBJ1-2; TRBD1 agrees at 8 bases. V dropped 5 bases and J dropped 3; count of bases not matched to a gene: 14. The germline CDR1 and CDR2 sequences are SQVTM and ANQGSEA. The length of the CDR3 is 16 residues.